The 17 T cell receptor beta chains in this list originate from one sample, sequenced in a study of T cell repertoires in cytomegalovirus infection. TCRdb reanalysed the reads using MiXCR and keeps one entry per CDR3 protein. Counted here are approximately 750,000 distinct CDR3 sequences, 35% occurring once; the ten biggest clones make up 2.5% to 3%. The sequencing sample was made of PBMCs. The receptors stem from a human donor in good health (CMV status not recorded). Some clones in this sample may be carry-over from other donors' samples.

This chain links TRBV5-1 with TRBJ1-3; D remains unclear. This CDR3 has 15 amino acids. Germline V gene data show CDR1 as SGHRS and CDR2 as YFSETQ. Trimming removed 4 bases from V and 0 bases from J, with 11 bases in between. The CDR3 DNA reads as TGCGCCAGCAGCCCGACCCCTGCCTCTGGAAACACCATATATTTT. It specifies CASSPTPASGNTIYF.

CDR3 in DNA: TGTGCCAGTAACCCACAGAGAGGCAGGGGGTTGAACACTGAAGCTTTCTTT. Translating gives CASNPQRGRGLNTEAFF. This chain links TRBV19 with TRBJ1-1; 7 bases line up with TRBD1. The V gene's germline CDR1 is LNHDA and CDR2 SQIVND (reference sequence). This CDR3 has 17 amino acids. Trimming took 7 bases from V and 0 from J; bases not matched to a gene: 14.

The V call is TRBV27, the J call TRBJ2-4; 9 bases fit TRBD2. V lost 5 bases to trimming and J lost 2 bases; unmatched junction nucleotides: 4. The CDR3 has 15 amino acids. Germline assignment: CDR1 MNHEY and CDR2 SMNVEV (reference sequence). CDR3 loop: CASSLSGRTKNIQYF. The CDR3 coding sequence is TGTGCCAGCAGTCTTAGCGGGAGAACCAAAAACATTCAGTACTTC.

V and J are TRBV7-6 and TRBJ2-3; D gene ambiguous. The CDR3 is 13 amino acids. Trimming left V 2 bases short and J 6 bases short, with 9 bases between. Germline-derived CDR1 and CDR2 are SGHVS and FNYEAQ. CDR3 sequence: CASSLRLLDTQYF. The CDR3 DNA follows: TGTGCCAGCAGCTTAAGGTTACTCGATACGCAGTATTTT. Supplemented by reference TRBV7-6 and TRBJ2-3, the full variable domain reads GAGVSQSPRYKVTKRGQDVALRCDPISGHVSLYWYRQALGQGPEFLTYFNYEAQQDKSGLPNDRFSAERPEGSISTLTIQRTEQRDSAMYRCASSLRLLDTQYFGPGTRLTVL.

This clonotype appeared a few times. The rearrangement uses TRBV5-1 and TRBJ1-4; D unresolved. The CDR3 loop spans 15 amino acids. CDR1 is SGHRS, CDR2 YFSETQ, per germline. The germline V and J ends were trimmed by 0 bases and 11 bases, with 17 bases remaining between them. CDR3 in amino acids: CASSLAHKDRAKLFF. In nucleotides, the CDR3 is TGCGCCAGCAGCTTGGCCCATAAGGACCGAGCGAAACTGTTTTTT.

The gene calls are TRBV19 and TRBJ2-3; D remains ambiguous. Germline V gives CDR1 LNHDA, CDR2 SQIVND (reference sequence). V was clipped by 3 bases and J by 6 bases, with 7 bases between them. The CDR3 is 12 residues long. The CDR3 coding sequence is TGTGCCAGTAGTATTTCGGTGGATACGCAGTATTTT. It specifies CASSISVDTQYF.

This clonotype was observed a few times. The V gene is TRBV28, the J gene TRBJ1-2, with D possibly TRBD1 on 5 matching bases. This CDR3 spans 16 amino acids. Germline lookup yields CDR1 MDHEN and CDR2 SYDVKM. Between the trimmed V and J ends, which lost 11 bases and 1 base, there was a span of 23 bases. The CDR3 nucleotides read TGTGCCTCCCAGGCGGGACCGAGGATAGATAACTATGGCTACACCTTC. Encoded protein: CASQAGPRIDNYGYTF.

This clonotype was observed a handful of times. The V call is TRBV19, the J call TRBJ2-1, with TRBD1 matching over 8 bases. This CDR3 region has 15 residues. The trim removed 5 bases at V and 8 bases at J, leaving 11 bases unmatched. CDR1 and CDR2 from the germline V gene are LNHDA and SQIVND (reference sequence). CDR3 DNA sequence: TGTGCCAGTAGTTTGACCGGGACAGGTATCGATGAGCAGTTCTTC. It specifies CASSLTGTGIDEQFF.

Written as DNA, the CDR3 is TGTGCCAGCACCTACTCCCGAGGATTATCTGCCTCCTACGAGCAGTACTTC. This sequence encodes CASTYSRGLSASYEQYF. This chain uses TRBV11-1 with TRBJ2-7; the D is unclear. CDR3 length: 17 amino acids. The V end was cut by 7 bases, the J end by 0 bases, with 22 bases between. Germline-derived CDR1 and CDR2 are SGHAT and FQDESV (reference sequence).

With regard to this clonotype: The final CDR3 position lacks the conserved phenylalanine or tryptophan, pointing to a likely read error. This sequence joins TRBV12-3 or TRBV12-4 and TRBJ1-4; D is uncertain. The CDR3 spans 17 residues. With 5 bases removed from V and 0 bases from J, the gap between germline ends came to 16 bases. CDR3 sequence: CASSDRVQVATNEKLFL. In DNA, the CDR3 is TGTGCCAGCAGTGACCGGGTCCAGGTTGCAACTAATGAAAAACTGTTTTTG.

This clonotype occurred a few times. This chain uses TRBV5-1 with TRBJ2-2, with 15 bases lining up with TRBD2. Germline assignment: CDR1 SGHRS and CDR2 YFSETQ. V shed 0 bases and J 4 bases; nucleotides not matched to a gene: 1. The CDR3 is 17 amino acids. The CDR3 DNA reads TGCGCCAGCAGCTTGGAGGGACTAGCGGGGGGCACCGGGGAGCTGTTTTTT. Its translation is CASSLEGLAGGTGELFF.

This clonotype was detected ten times or more. V is TRBV6-1 and J is TRBJ2-7; 12 nucleotides align to TRBD2. The V gene end was trimmed by 5 bases and the J gene end by 6 bases; junction bases not matched to a gene: 2. Germline-derived CDR1 and CDR2 are MNHNS and SASEGT. This CDR3 spans 13 amino acids. CDR3 DNA sequence: TGTGCCAGCAGTCCGGGACTAGCGGGCGAGCAGTACTTC. Translation gives CASSPGLAGEQYF.

The chain's CDR3 is CASSLNLGATIYF. CDR3 nucleotides: TGTGCCAGCAGTTTAAATCTGGGGGCAACCATATATTTT. The genes are TRBV12-3 or TRBV12-4 and TRBJ1-3, with D perhaps TRBD1 (6 bases). The germline V and J ends were trimmed by 2 bases and 10 bases, with 12 bases remaining between them. The CDR3 is 13 residues long.

This clonotype was detected a few times. The rearrangement uses TRBV7-6 and TRBJ2-1; no clear D. Between the trimmed V and J ends, which lost 4 bases and 2 bases, there was a span of 6 bases. The CDR3 length is 13 residues. The germline CDR1 and CDR2 sequences are SGHVS and FNYEAQ. The CDR3 DNA sequence: TGTGCCAGCAGCTCCAGCCCCTACAATGAGCAGTTCTTC. Its translation: CASSSSPYNEQFF.

This clonotype was recorded a few times. The V gene is TRBV3-1, the J gene TRBJ2-4, with D possibly TRBD2 on 6 matching bases. The CDR3 length is 14 residues. V lost 7 bases to trimming and J lost 3 bases, with 13 bases between them. Germline V gene lookup returns CDR1 LGHDT and CDR2 YNNKEL (reference sequence). As DNA, the CDR3 is TGTGCCAGCACCCGCGGGGAGAACAAAAACATTCAGTACTTC. It codes for CASTRGENKNIQYF.

V usage is TRBV4-2 and J usage is TRBJ2-2, with unresolved D. Per germline, CDR1 LGHNA and CDR2 YNFKEQ. The CDR3 runs to 15 residues. V shed 0 bases and J shed 6 bases, with 11 bases lying between them. CDR3 DNA sequence: TGTGCCAGCAGCCAAGATCTAGGCAGCCCCGGGGAGCTGTTTTTT. Translation: CASSQDLGSPGELFF.

This clonotype was observed a handful of times. The gene calls are TRBV28 and TRBJ2-7, with D tentatively TRBD2 (6 bases). This CDR3 is 17 amino acids long. V lost 4 bases, J lost 1 base, and 20 bases lay in between. Germline CDR1 MDHEN, CDR2 SYDVKM. The CDR3 nucleotides are TGTGCCAGCAGTTCCTCTGCGGGGCGGAGACTGTCCTACGAGCAGTACTTC. This sequence encodes CASSSSAGRRLSYEQYF.